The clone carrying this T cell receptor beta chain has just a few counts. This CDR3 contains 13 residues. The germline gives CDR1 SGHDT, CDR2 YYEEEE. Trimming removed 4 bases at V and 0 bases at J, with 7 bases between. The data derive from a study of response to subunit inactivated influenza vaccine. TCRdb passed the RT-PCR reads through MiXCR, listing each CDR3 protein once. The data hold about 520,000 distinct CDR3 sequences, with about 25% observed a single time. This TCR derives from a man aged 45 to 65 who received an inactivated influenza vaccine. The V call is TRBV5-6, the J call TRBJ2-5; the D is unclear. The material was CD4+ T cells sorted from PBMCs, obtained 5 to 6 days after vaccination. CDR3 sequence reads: CASSNRDQETQYF. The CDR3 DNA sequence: TGTGCCAGCAGCAACCGGGACCAAGAGACCCAGTACTTC.